The rows below give T cell receptor beta chains drawn from one sample of a study of PD-1 blockade in classical Hodgkin lymphoma. Repertoires were generated with immunoSEQ multiplex PCR, while TCRdb's copy carries only in-frame clones and drops some. Of about 4,800 clones listed, over 60% were seen once; the top ten hold about 3.4%. Sequencing used CD4+ T cells from blood, obtained before the fourth cycle of nivolumab. These receptors all come from a human donor with classical Hodgkin lymphoma. The CDR3 runs from the conserved cysteine through the conserved F or W. A D gene is named only where the DNA matches it firmly. The listing skips clone size in some rows; elsewhere it reads once, few, many or a size class.

>-|TRBJ2-7|TRBV18|TRBD2
CASSPMGTSGGLSYEQYF
TGTGCCAGCTCACCCATGGGGACTAGCGGGGGACTATCCTACGAGCAGTACTTC
>-|TRBJ2-3|TRBV19|-
CASSIVGTDTQYF
TGTGCCAGTAGTATAGTTGGCACAGATACGCAGTATTTT
>-|TRBJ1-2|TRBV15|TRBD1
CATVRRQGVYGGYTF
TGTGCCACCGTCCGCCGGCAGGGGGTATACGGTGGCTACACCTTC
>-|TRBJ2-2|TRBV19|-
CASSIANGELFF
TGTGCCAGTAGTATAGCGAACGGGGAGCTGTTTTTT
>few|TRBJ1-2|TRBV21-1|-
CASSKRASRQGYGYTF
TGTGCCAGCAGCAAACGTGCCTCACGACAGGGCTATGGCTACACCTTC
>-|TRBJ2-2|TRBV7-9|-
CASSPRGRENTGELFF
TGTGCCAGCAGCCCACGTGGCAGGGAGAACACCGGGGAGCTGTTTTTT
>-|TRBJ2-7|TRBV18|-
CASSLDQRYEQYF
TGTGCCAGCTCACTAGACCAACGCTACGAGCAGTACTTC
>once|TRBJ1-2|TRBV2|TRBD1
CASKPTKTGTAYGYTF
TGTGCCAGCAAACCGACGAAGACAGGGACCGCCTATGGCTACACCTTC
>-|TRBJ1-2|TRBV28|-
CASSLSFGSYGYTF
TGTGCCAGCAGTTTAAGTTTCGGGTCCTATGGCTACACCTTC
>-|TRBJ2-7|TRBV5-4|TRBD1
CASEDPTGVSYEQYF
TGTGCCAGCGAGGATCCGACAGGGGTCTCCTACGAGCAGTACTTC
>once|TRBJ2-7|TRBV19|-
CASSLRRTFSDEQYF
TGTGCCAGTAGTCTCCGGAGGACGTTCTCCGACGAGCAGTACTTC
>-|TRBJ1-4|TRBV4-2|TRBD1
CASSQGTEGRWQNEKLFF
TGTGCCAGCAGCCAGGGGACAGAAGGCCGCTGGCAAAATGAAAAACTGTTTTTT
>-|TRBJ1-1|TRBV6-5|-
CASSGRVRDTEAFF
TGTGCCAGCAGTGGCCGGGTAAGGGACACTGAAGCTTTCTTT
>-|TRBJ1-4|TRBV5-1|TRBD1
CASSPGQGGEKLFF
TGCGCCAGCAGCCCGGGACAGGGAGGCGAAAAACTGTTTTTT
>few|TRBJ2-3|TRBV6-5|TRBD1
CASRIRDRATDTQYF
TGTGCCAGCAGAATCCGGGACAGGGCGACAGATACGCAGTATTTT
>-|TRBJ1-3|TRBV7-9|-
CASSLSSGNTIYF
TGTGCCAGCAGCTTGAGCTCGGGAAACACCATATATTTT
>few|TRBJ2-1|TRBV13|TRBD1
CASSSLQPVRGTGESYNEQFF
TGTGCCAGCAGCTCCCTCCAACCCGTTCGCGGGACAGGGGAATCTTACAATGAGCAGTTCTTC
>-|TRBJ2-1|TRBV6-5|TRBD2
CASRHTGTSGGLVF
TGTGCCAGCAGACACACCGGGACTAGCGGGGGCTTGGTCTTC
>-|TRBJ2-7|TRBV28|-
CASSLPVSNSYEQYF
TGTGCCAGCAGTTTACCGGTTAGCAACTCCTACGAGCAGTACTTC
>-|TRBJ1-5|TRBV15|-
CATSRARDQPQHF
TGTGCCACCAGCAGAGCCAGGGACCAGCCCCAGCATTTT
>-|TRBJ1-6|TRBV7-2|-
CASSLNGGGSPLHF
TGTGCCAGCAGCTTAAATGGGGGAGGTTCACCCCTCCACTTT
>-|TRBJ1-1|TRBV30|TRBD1
CAGDRGNTEAFF
TGTGCCGGGGACAGGGGGAACACTGAAGCTTTCTTT
>-|TRBJ1-4|TRBV7-2|-
CASSLKVRTTNEKLFF
TGTGCCAGCAGCTTAAAGGTTCGCACAACTAATGAAAAACTGTTTTTT
>-|TRBJ2-1|TRBV9|-
CASSVEPGTNEQFF
TGTGCCAGCAGCGTAGAACCAGGGACCAATGAGCAGTTCTTC
>-|TRBJ2-5|TRBV27|-
CASSTYRGGEETQYF
TGTGCCAGCAGTACCTACAGGGGGGGAGAGGAGACCCAGTACTTC
>-|TRBJ2-2|TRBV7-6|-
CASSLATRQGWTGELFF
TGTGCCAGCAGCTTAGCGACGAGGCAGGGGTGGACCGGGGAGCTGTTTTTT
>-|TRBJ2-1|TRBV18|TRBD2
CASSPRTSGGAGEQFF
TGTGCCAGCTCACCAAGGACTAGCGGGGGGGCAGGTGAGCAGTTCTTC
>once|TRBJ2-7|TRBV19|TRBD1
CASSEQGFYEQYF
TGTGCCAGTAGTGAACAGGGGTTCTACGAGCAGTACTTC
>-|TRBJ1-4|TRBV15|-
CATSRVKALNEKLFF
TGTGCCACCAGCAGAGTAAAAGCCCTTAATGAAAAACTGTTTTTT
>-|TRBJ1-4|TRBV7-2|-
CASSSRGRKDKKLFF
TGTGCCAGCAGCTCCAGGGGCAGGAAAGACAAGAAACTGTTTTTT
>-|TRBJ1-3|TRBV7-2|-
CASSRTRGNTIYF
TGTGCCAGCAGCCGTACCAGAGGAAACACCATATATTTT
>-|TRBJ1-1|TRBV29-1|TRBD1
CSVDWGQGAEAFF
TGCAGCGTTGACTGGGGACAGGGCGCTGAAGCTTTCTTT
>-|TRBJ1-1|TRBV28|-
CASSLSLGTEAFF
TGTGCCAGCAGTTTGAGTCTAGGCACTGAAGCTTTCTTT
>once|TRBJ2-2|TRBV7-2|-
CASSLDKPTGELFF
TGTGCCAGCAGCTTAGACAAACCCACCGGGGAGCTGTTTTTT
>-|TRBJ2-5|TRBV28|-
CASSLTIVWGETQYF
TGTGCCAGCAGTTTGACCATAGTTTGGGGAGAGACCCAGTACTTC
>-|TRBJ2-3|TRBV6-6|-
CASSSWGNRDTQYF
TGTGCCAGCAGCTCCTGGGGGAACAGAGATACGCAGTATTTT
>-|TRBJ1-2|TRBV5-1|-
CASSLGQRWEVTF
TGCGCCAGCAGCTTGGGTCAGCGGTGGGAGGTGACCTTC
>-|TRBJ1-2|TRBV4-1|-
CASSRPDVNYGYTF
TGCGCCAGCAGCCGACCGGACGTAAACTATGGCTACACCTTC
>-|TRBJ2-3|TRBV7-2|-
CASSYNTDTQYF
TGTGCCAGCAGCTACAACACAGATACGCAGTATTTT
>-|TRBJ2-7|TRBV11-3|TRBD1
CASSSRTGRQYF
TGTGCCAGCAGCTCAAGGACAGGGAGACAGTACTTC
>few|TRBJ1-5|TRBV21-1|-
CASSMHPGPGNQPQHF
TGTGCCAGCAGCATGCATCCCGGGCCAGGGAATCAGCCCCAGCATTTT
>-|TRBJ2-1|TRBV13|TRBD2
CASSLSAGGTSSYNEQFF
TGTGCCAGCAGCTTGTCAGCGGGGGGGACCAGCTCCTACAATGAGCAGTTCTTC